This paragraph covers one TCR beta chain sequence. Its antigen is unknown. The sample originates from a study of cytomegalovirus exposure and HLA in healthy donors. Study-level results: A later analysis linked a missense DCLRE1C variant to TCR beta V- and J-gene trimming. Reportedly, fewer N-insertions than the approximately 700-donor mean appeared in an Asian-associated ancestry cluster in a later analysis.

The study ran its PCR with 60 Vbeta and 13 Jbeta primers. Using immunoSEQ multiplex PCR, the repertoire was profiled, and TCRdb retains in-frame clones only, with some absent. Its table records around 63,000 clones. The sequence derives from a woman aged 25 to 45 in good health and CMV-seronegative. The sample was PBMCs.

CDR3 in amino acids: CASSSKRIYEQYF. In DNA, the CDR3 is TGTGCCAGCAGTTCGAAGAGGATCTACGAGCAGTACTTC. The chain employs TRBV28 and TRBJ2-7; D call uncertain. The length of the CDR3 is 13 residues. Trimming cost V 4 bases and J 3 bases, with 10 bases left between them. Germline lookup yields CDR1 MDHEN and CDR2 SYDVKM. The full variable domain, completed using reference TRBV28 and TRBJ2-7, is DVKVTQSSRYLVKRTGEKVFLECVQDMDHENMFWYRQDPGLGLRLIYFSYDVKMKEKGDIPEGYSVSREKKERFSLILESASTNQTSMYLCASSSKRIYEQYFGPGTRLTVT.